The rows below give T cell receptor beta chains drawn from one sample of a study of shared clonotypes between healthy human individuals. Produced via immunoSEQ multiplex PCR; TCRdb's table is partial and in-frame only. The sample records nearly 1,000,000 clones, about 80% being singletons. What was sequenced was memory CD4+ T cells sorted from blood. Source of these receptors: a man younger than 35 in good health. Both conserved end residues are part of each CDR3. A D gene is named only where the DNA matches it firmly. Some rows mark clone size as missing; the rest say once, few, many or name a class of expanded clone.

j_gene: TRBJ2-7; len: 13; d_gene: TRBD2; v_gene: TRBV29-1; abundance: -; CDR3aa: CSVGGGGSYEQYF; CDR3nt: TGCAGCGTTGGGGGCGGGGGATCCTACGAGCAGTACTTC
j_gene: TRBJ1-1; len: 14; d_gene: -; v_gene: TRBV7-2; abundance: -; CDR3aa: CASSLEQEGTEAFF; CDR3nt: TGTGCCAGCAGCTTAGAACAGGAGGGGACTGAAGCTTTCTTT
j_gene: TRBJ2-7; len: 14; d_gene: -; v_gene: TRBV18; abundance: few; CDR3aa: CASSISRTAYEQYF; CDR3nt: TGTGCCAGCTCCATCTCCCGGACTGCCTACGAGCAGTACTTC
j_gene: TRBJ2-1; len: 15; d_gene: TRBD2; v_gene: TRBV5-6; abundance: few; CDR3aa: CASSLGLAGDNEQFF; CDR3nt: TGTGCCAGCAGCCTGGGACTAGCGGGGGACAATGAGCAGTTCTTC
j_gene: TRBJ1-5; len: 16; d_gene: -; v_gene: TRBV6-1; abundance: -; CDR3aa: CASSEGSGVSNQPQHF; CDR3nt: TGTGCCAGCAGTGAAGGGTCTGGGGTTAGCAATCAGCCCCAGCATTTT
j_gene: TRBJ2-2; len: 14; d_gene: -; v_gene: TRBV13; abundance: -; CDR3aa: CASTSRGLTGELFF; CDR3nt: TGTGCCAGCACCTCGCGGGGCCTAACCGGGGAGCTGTTTTTT
j_gene: TRBJ1-2; len: 14; d_gene: -; v_gene: TRBV19; abundance: few; CDR3aa: CASSMGPGFGGYTF; CDR3nt: TGTGCCAGTAGTATGGGGCCTGGGTTCGGTGGCTACACCTTC
j_gene: TRBJ2-2; len: 15; d_gene: -; v_gene: TRBV29-1; abundance: -; CDR3aa: CSVNVAGRNTGELFF; CDR3nt: TGCAGCGTTAATGTGGCGGGTAGGAACACCGGGGAGCTGTTTTTT
j_gene: TRBJ2-7; len: 15; d_gene: -; v_gene: TRBV4-3; abundance: -; CDR3aa: CASSRLWDDSYEQYF; CDR3nt: TGCGCCAGCAGCAGGTTATGGGACGACTCCTACGAGCAGTACTTC
j_gene: TRBJ2-7; len: 15; d_gene: TRBD2; v_gene: TRBV7-2; abundance: once; CDR3aa: CASSPSGTRYYEQYF; CDR3nt: TGTGCCAGCAGCCCCTCCGGGACTAGATACTACGAGCAGTACTTC
j_gene: TRBJ1-5; len: 14; d_gene: -; v_gene: TRBV30; abundance: -; CDR3aa: CALGATNFNQPQHF; CDR3nt: TGTGCCTTAGGAGCCACAAACTTTAATCAGCCCCAGCATTTT
j_gene: TRBJ2-2; len: 16; d_gene: -; v_gene: TRBV9; abundance: -; CDR3aa: CASSVVPATNTGELFF; CDR3nt: TGTGCCAGCAGCGTAGTGCCGGCTACGAACACCGGGGAGCTGTTTTTT
j_gene: TRBJ2-5; len: 15; d_gene: TRBD2; v_gene: TRBV7-2; abundance: -; CDR3aa: CASSLVAGGQETQYF; CDR3nt: TGTGCCAGCAGCTTAGTTGCGGGAGGGCAAGAGACCCAGTACTTC
j_gene: TRBJ2-7; len: 15; d_gene: TRBD1; v_gene: TRBV6-6; abundance: -; CDR3aa: CASKSMRQGTYEQYF; CDR3nt: TGTGCCAGCAAAAGTATGCGACAGGGCACCTACGAGCAGTACTTC
j_gene: TRBJ2-7; len: 12; d_gene: -; v_gene: TRBV9; abundance: -; CDR3aa: CASSDPSIEQYF; CDR3nt: TGTGCCAGCAGCGACCCTAGCATCGAGCAGTACTTC
j_gene: TRBJ2-3; len: 14; d_gene: -; v_gene: TRBV5-1; abundance: -; CDR3aa: CASSLVSGTDTQYF; CDR3nt: TGCGCCAGCAGCTTGGTTTCAGGGACAGATACGCAGTATTTT
j_gene: TRBJ2-5; len: 14; d_gene: -; v_gene: TRBV5-1; abundance: few; CDR3aa: CASSLQGIQETQYF; CDR3nt: TGCGCCAGCAGCTTACAGGGAATCCAAGAGACCCAGTACTTC
j_gene: TRBJ2-1; len: 14; d_gene: -; v_gene: TRBV25-1; abundance: -; CDR3aa: CANLTDVHYNEQFF; CDR3nt: TGTGCCAACCTGACAGACGTACATTACAATGAGCAGTTCTTC
j_gene: TRBJ2-1; len: 15; d_gene: TRBD2; v_gene: TRBV4-1; abundance: -; CDR3aa: CASRGTGGPHNEQFF; CDR3nt: TGCGCCAGCAGAGGAACGGGGGGGCCCCACAATGAGCAGTTCTTC
j_gene: TRBJ2-7; len: 13; d_gene: -; v_gene: TRBV25-1; abundance: -; CDR3aa: CASRRGESYEQYF; CDR3nt: TGTGCCAGCAGACGGGGAGAAAGCTACGAGCAGTACTTC
j_gene: TRBJ2-5; len: 15; d_gene: TRBD2; v_gene: TRBV9; abundance: -; CDR3aa: CASSSREDPRETQYF; CDR3nt: TGTGCCAGCAGCTCGCGGGAGGACCCCAGAGAGACCCAGTACTTC
j_gene: TRBJ2-7; len: 15; d_gene: -; v_gene: TRBV5-8; abundance: -; CDR3aa: CASSVEGEQTYEQYF; CDR3nt: TGTGCCAGCAGCGTTGAGGGGGAACAAACCTACGAGCAGTACTTC
j_gene: TRBJ2-5; len: 13; d_gene: TRBD2; v_gene: TRBV6-5; abundance: -; CDR3aa: CASRGEGRETQYF; CDR3nt: TGTGCCAGCAGGGGGGAGGGGCGAGAGACCCAGTACTTC
j_gene: TRBJ1-1; len: 15; d_gene: -; v_gene: TRBV19; abundance: -; CDR3aa: CASSIVGRSNTEAFF; CDR3nt: TGTGCCAGTAGTATAGTCGGCAGATCCAACACTGAAGCTTTCTTT